This is a list of T cell receptor beta chains from one sample in a study of T cells in Graves' hyperthyroidism and ophthalmopathy. TCRdb called the multiplex PCR reads again in MiXCR, with one record for every CDR3 protein. This sample yields hundreds of thousands of distinct CDR3 sequences, of which about 38% are seen a single time; approximately 8.7% belongs to the top ten. Source material: blood. Source of these receptors: a man between 18 and 35 years old with Graves' hyperthyroidism. Both conserved end residues are part of each CDR3. A D gene is named only where the DNA matches it firmly. Clone size is not always given. Where it is, it says once, few, many or a class for expanded clones.

d_call cdr3_length j_call clone_size v_call cdr3_aa cdr3_nt
. 15 TRBJ1-3 . TRBV9 CASSPWGRAGNTIYF TGTGCCAGCAGCCCGTGGGGGCGGGCGGGAAACACCATATATTTT
TRBD2 16 TRBJ2-1 . TRBV2 CASRQPGLAGLNEQFF TGTGCCAGCAGGCAACCGGGACTAGCGGGGCTCAATGAGCAGTTCTTC
. 13 TRBJ1-1 once TRBV6-2/TRBV6-3 CASGTEAYTEAFF TGTGCCAGCGGAACAGAGGCGTACACTGAAGCTTTCTTT
. 16 TRBJ2-2 many TRBV24-1 CATSDLPYRGTGELFF TGTGCCACCAGTGATTTGCCGTACCGTGGTACCGGGGAGCTGTTTTTT
. 13 TRBJ2-6 many TRBV19 CASAASGANVLTF TGTGCCAGTGCCGCCTCTGGGGCCAACGTCCTGACTTTC
. 14 TRBJ2-7 few TRBV18 CASSLLDSSYEQYF TGTGCCAGCTCACTTTTGGACAGTTCCTACGAGCAGTACTTC
TRBD1 15 TRBJ2-5 few TRBV7-9 CASSLDRGPGETQYF TGTGCCAGCAGCTTGGACAGGGGACCCGGGGAGACCCAGTACTTC
. 14 TRBJ1-5 many TRBV25-1 CATAAPGSNQPQHF TGTGCCACCGCAGCCCCAGGGAGCAATCAGCCCCAGCATTTT
. 14 TRBJ2-7 many TRBV29-1 CSVLGGLGLAEQYF TGCAGCGTTCTTGGGGGGCTAGGGCTAGCCGAGCAGTACTTC
. 14 TRBJ1-1 few TRBV5-1 CASSLKGKDTEAFF TGCGCCAGCAGCTTAAAAGGGAAGGACACTGAAGCTTTCTTT
TRBD1 15 TRBJ1-2 few TRBV7-9 CASSRADRGEYGYTF TGCGCCAGCAGCCGAGCGGACAGGGGCGAATATGGCTACACCTTC
. 13 TRBJ1-5 few TRBV6-1 CASRDKYNQPQHF TGTGCCAGCCGGGACAAGTACAATCAGCCCCAGCATTTT
TRBD2 17 TRBJ2-5 . TRBV29-1 CSVRYGSTSGVEETQYF TGCAGCGTCCGATACGGATCGACTAGCGGGGTTGAAGAGACCCAGTACTTC
. 15 TRBJ1-6 . TRBV5-1 CASSFDTTYNSPLHF TGCGCCAGCAGCTTTGACACGACGTATAATTCACCCCTCCACTTT
. 14 TRBJ2-5 many TRBV4-2 CASSQVPVQETQYF TGTGCCAGCAGCCAAGTACCCGTCCAAGAGACCCAGTACTTC
. 15 TRBJ2-5 many TRBV2 CASSERWGPQETQYF TGTGCCAGCAGTGAACGTTGGGGGCCCCAAGAGACCCAGTACTTC
TRBD1 16 TRBJ1-4 few TRBV25-1 CASSQGRTGSNEKLFF TGTGCCAGCAGCCAAGGGAGGACAGGGTCTAATGAAAAACTGTTTTTT
TRBD1 13 TRBJ1-1 . TRBV29-1 CSPTTGLNTEAFF TGCAGTCCCACGACAGGGCTGAACACTGAAGCTTTCTTT
. 14 TRBJ1-1 . TRBV6-5 CASSKRTRDTEAFF TGTGCCAGCAGTAAACGGACGCGGGACACTGAAGCTTTCTTT
TRBD1 14 TRBJ1-2 . TRBV7-9 CASGKTGDHYGYTF TGTGCCAGCGGGAAGACAGGGGACCACTATGGCTACACCTTC
TRBD2 16 TRBJ2-2 . TRBV7-2 CASSSGLALGTGELFF TGTGCCAGCAGCTCCGGACTAGCTCTCGGTACCGGGGAGCTGTTTTTT